This entry features one T cell receptor beta chain sequence. The antigen is unknown. The data derive from a study of early T cells in non-severe SARS-CoV-2 infection. General observations from the study: Anti-spike CD8 responses were favored by VDJdb matching, which missed private and CD4 specificities.

TCRdb redid the calling of the 5' RACE reads with MiXCR, one entry per CDR3 protein. The sample includes roughly 88,000 distinct CDR3 sequences, 11% to 15% of them seen just once. Trimming at V came to 4 bases and at J to 4 bases, leaving 6 bases not matched to a gene. The germline CDR1 and CDR2 sequences are WSHSY and SAAADI. The CDR3 contains 15 residues. Input material: whole blood. This sequence originates from an adult who was a healthcare worker with PCR-confirmed SARS-CoV-2 infection or an uninfected control (not recorded which). The chain carries TRBV10-2 and TRBJ2-2, with 7 positions matching TRBD2. The CDR3, as DNA: TGCGCCAGCAGTGCAGTCAGGGAGGGCACCGGGGAGCTGTTTTTT. Its translation is CASSAVREGTGELFF.